The text below deals with one T cell receptor (beta chain). This sample was taken from a study of blood T cell repertoires in COVID-19. The junction had 4 bases not matched to a gene; V was cut back by 1 base and J by 2 bases. CDR3 size: 18 residues. In germline, CDR1 is SGHRS, CDR2 YFSETQ. Measured with immunoSEQ multiplex PCR; TCRdb has only the in-frame clones, and not every one. The sample holds some 150,000 clones; more than 75% are singletons and the top ten take around 4%. Input material: peripheral blood. The source of this sequence is a man aged 55 to 69 with acute or convalescent COVID-19. The V call is TRBV5-1, the J call TRBJ2-6, with 12 bases fitting TRBD1. The CDR3 here is CASSLLGQGAAGANVLTF. DNA of the CDR3: TGCGCCAGCAGCTTGTTGGGACAGGGGGCTGCTGGGGCCAACGTCCTGACTTTC.